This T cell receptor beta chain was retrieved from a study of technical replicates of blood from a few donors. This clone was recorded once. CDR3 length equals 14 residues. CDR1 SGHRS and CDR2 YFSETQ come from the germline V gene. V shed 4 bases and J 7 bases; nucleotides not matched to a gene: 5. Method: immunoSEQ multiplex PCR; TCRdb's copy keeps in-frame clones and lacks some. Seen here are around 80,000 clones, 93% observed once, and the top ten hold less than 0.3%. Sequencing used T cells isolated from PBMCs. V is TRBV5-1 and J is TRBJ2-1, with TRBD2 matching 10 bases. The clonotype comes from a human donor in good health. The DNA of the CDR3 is TGCGCCAGCAGCAGCGGGGGGGCAGTAAATGAGCAGTTCTTC. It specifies CASSSGGAVNEQFF.